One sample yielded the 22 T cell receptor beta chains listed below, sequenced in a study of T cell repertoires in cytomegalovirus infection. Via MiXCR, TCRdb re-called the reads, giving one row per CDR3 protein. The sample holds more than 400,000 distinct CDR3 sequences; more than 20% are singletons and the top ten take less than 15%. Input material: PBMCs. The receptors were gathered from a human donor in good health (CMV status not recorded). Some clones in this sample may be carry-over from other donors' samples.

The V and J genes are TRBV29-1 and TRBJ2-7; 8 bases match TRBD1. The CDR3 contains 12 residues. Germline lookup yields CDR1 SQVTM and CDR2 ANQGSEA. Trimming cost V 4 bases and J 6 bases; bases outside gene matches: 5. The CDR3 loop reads CSVGQGPGEQYV. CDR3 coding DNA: TGCAGCGTTGGACAGGGGCCCGGCGAGCAGTACGTC.

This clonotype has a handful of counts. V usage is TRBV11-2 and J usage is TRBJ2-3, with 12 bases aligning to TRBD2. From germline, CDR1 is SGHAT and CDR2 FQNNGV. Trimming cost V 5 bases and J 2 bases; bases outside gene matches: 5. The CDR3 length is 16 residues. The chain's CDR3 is CASSRLAGVPTDTQYF. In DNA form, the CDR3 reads TGTGCCAGCAGCCGACTAGCGGGAGTCCCCACAGATACGCAGTATTTT.

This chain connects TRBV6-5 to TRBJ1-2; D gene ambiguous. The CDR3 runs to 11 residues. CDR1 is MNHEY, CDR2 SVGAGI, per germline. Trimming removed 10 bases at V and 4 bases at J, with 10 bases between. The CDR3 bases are TGTGCCACCCAATCCCGCTATGGCTACACCTTC. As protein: CATQSRYGYTF.

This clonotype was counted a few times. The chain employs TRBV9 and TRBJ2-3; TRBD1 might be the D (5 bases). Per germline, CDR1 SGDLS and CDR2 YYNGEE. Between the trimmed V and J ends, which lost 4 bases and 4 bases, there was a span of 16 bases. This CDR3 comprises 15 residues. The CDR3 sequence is CASSRRTQISDTQYF. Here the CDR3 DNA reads TGTGCCAGCAGCCGAAGGACACAAATTTCAGATACGCAGTATTTT.

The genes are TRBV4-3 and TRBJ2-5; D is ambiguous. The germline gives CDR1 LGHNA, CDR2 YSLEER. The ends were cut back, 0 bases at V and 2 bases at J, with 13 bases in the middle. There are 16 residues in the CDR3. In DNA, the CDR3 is TGCGCCAGCAGCCAAGATCTCTCTGCCCGACAAGAGACCCAGTACTTC. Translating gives CASSQDLSARQETQYF.

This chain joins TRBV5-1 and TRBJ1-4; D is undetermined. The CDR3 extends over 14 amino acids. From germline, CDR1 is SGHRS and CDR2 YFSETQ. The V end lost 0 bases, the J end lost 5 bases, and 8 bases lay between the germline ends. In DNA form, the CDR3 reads TGCGCCAGCAGCTTGGGACTGAGGAATGAAAAACTGTTTTTT. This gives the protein CASSLGLRNEKLFF.

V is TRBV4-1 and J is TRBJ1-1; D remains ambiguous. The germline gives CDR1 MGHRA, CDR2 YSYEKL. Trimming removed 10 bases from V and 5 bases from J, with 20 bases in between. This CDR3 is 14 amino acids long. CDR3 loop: CATRGLLRGTEAFF. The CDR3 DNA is TGCGCCACCCGGGGATTGTTACGAGGGACTGAAGCTTTCTTT.

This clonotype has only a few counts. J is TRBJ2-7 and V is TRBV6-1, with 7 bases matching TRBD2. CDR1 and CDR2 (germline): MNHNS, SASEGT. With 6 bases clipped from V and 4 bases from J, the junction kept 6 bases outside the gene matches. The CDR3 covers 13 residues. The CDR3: CASSPGGTYEQYF. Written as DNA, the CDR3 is TGTGCCAGCAGCCCGGGAGGTACTTACGAGCAGTACTTC.

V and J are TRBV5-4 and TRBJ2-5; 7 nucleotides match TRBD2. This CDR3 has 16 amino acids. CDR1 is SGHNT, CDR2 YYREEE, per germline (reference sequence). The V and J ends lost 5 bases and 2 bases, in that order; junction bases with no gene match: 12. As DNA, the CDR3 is TGTGCCAGCAGTGGTACATTGGGGAGGGGTCAAGAGACCCAGTACTTC. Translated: CASSGTLGRGQETQYF.

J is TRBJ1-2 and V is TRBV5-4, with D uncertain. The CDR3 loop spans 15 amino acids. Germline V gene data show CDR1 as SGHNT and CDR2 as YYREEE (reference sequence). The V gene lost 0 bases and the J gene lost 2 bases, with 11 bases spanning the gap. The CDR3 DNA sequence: TGTGCCAGCAGCTTGGCCCGGGGATGGAACTATGGCTACACCTTC. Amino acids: CASSLARGWNYGYTF. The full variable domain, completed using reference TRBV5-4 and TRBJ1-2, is ETGVTQSPTHLIKTRGQQVTLRCSSQSGHNTVSWYQQALGQGPQFIFQYYREEENGRGNFPPRFSGLQFPNYSSELNVNALELDDSALYLCASSLARGWNYGYTFGSGTRLTVV.

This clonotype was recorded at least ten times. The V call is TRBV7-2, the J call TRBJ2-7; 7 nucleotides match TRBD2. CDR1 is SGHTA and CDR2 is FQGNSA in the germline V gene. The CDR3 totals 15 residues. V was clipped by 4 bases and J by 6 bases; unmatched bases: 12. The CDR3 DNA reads TGTGCCAGCAGCTATGAGGGAGGGCTCCCGGGCGAGCAGTACTTC. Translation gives CASSYEGGLPGEQYF. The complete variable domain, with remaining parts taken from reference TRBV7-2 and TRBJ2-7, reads GAGVSQSPSNKVTEKGKDVELRCDPISGHTALYWYRQSLGQGLEFLIYFQGNSAPDKSGLPSDRFSAERTGGSVSTLTIQRTQQEDSAVYLCASSYEGGLPGEQYFGPGTRLTVT.

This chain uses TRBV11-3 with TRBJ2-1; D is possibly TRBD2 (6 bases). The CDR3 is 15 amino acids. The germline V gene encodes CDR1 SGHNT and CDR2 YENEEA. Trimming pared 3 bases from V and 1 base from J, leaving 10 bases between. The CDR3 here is CASSFREPSYNEQFF. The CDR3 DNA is TGTGCCAGCAGCTTCCGGGAGCCGTCCTACAATGAGCAGTTCTTC.

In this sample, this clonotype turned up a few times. The CDR3 loop reads CATSDFTGLAVDTQYF. The CDR3 region has the DNA TGTGCCACCAGTGATTTTACCGGACTAGCGGTAGATACGCAGTATTTT. This chain links TRBV24-1 with TRBJ2-3, with 10 bases lining up with TRBD2. The CDR3 extends over 16 amino acids. Germline V gives CDR1 KGHDR, CDR2 SFDVKD. V gave up 1 base and J gave up 5 bases; unmatched junction bases: 5.

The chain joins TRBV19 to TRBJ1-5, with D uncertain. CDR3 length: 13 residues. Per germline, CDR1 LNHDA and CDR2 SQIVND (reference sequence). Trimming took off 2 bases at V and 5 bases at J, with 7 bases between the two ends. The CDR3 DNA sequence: TGTGCCAGTAGTATATTCGGTTATCAGCCCCAGCATTTT. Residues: CASSIFGYQPQHF.

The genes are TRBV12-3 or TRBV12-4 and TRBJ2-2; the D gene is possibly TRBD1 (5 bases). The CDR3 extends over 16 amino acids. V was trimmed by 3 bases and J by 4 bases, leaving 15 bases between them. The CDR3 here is CASSLVKGRFTGELFF. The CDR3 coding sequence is TGTGCCAGCAGTTTGGTCAAGGGGCGTTTCACCGGGGAGCTGTTTTTT.

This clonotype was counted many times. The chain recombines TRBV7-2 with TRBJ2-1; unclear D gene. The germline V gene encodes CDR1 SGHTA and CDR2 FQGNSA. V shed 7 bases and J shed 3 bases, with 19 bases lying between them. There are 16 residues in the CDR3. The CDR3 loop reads CASTLRGFADYNEQFF. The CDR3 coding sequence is TGTGCCAGCACCCTTCGTGGATTCGCGGACTACAATGAGCAGTTCTTC.

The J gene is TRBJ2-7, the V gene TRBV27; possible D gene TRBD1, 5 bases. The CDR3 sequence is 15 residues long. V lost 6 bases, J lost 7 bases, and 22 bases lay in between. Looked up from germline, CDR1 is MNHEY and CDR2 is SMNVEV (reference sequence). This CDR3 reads CASRERFPRVGEQYF. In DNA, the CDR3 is TGTGCCAGCAGGGAGAGGTTTCCCAGGGTGGGGGAGCAGTACTTC.

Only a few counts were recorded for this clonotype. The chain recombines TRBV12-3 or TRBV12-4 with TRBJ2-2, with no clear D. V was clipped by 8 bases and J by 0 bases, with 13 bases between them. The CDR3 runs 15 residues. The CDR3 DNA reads TGTGCCAGCTCCCGGGCCGGTTCGAACACCGGGGAGCTGTTTTTT. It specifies CASSRAGSNTGELFF.

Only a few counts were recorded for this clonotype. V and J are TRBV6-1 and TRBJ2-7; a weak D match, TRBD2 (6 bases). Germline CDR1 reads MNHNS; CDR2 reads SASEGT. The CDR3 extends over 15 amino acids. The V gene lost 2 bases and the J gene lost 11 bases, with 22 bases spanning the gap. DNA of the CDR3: TGTGCCAGCAGTGAACCAGGTAGCGGCAGAAGAGGGGAGTACTTC. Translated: CASSEPGSGRRGEYF.

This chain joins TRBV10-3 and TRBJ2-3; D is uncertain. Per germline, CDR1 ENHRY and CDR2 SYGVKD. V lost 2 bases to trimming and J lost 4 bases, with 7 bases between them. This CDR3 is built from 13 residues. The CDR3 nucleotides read TGTGCCATCAGTGAGGGCGGCGCAGATACGCAGTATTTT. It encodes CAISEGGADTQYF.

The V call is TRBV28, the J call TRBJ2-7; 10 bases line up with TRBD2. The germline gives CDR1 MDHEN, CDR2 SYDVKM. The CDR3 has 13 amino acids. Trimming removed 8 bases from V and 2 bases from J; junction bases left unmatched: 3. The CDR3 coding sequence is TGTGCCAGCGTCCTAGCGGGAGCCTACGAGCAGTACTTC. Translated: CASVLAGAYEQYF.

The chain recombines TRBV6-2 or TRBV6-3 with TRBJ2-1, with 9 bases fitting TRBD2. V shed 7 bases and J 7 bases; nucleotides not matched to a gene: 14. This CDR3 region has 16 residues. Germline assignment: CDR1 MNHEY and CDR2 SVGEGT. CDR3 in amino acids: CASKNGAGGEGNEQFF. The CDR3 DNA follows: TGTGCCAGCAAAAACGGGGCGGGAGGGGAGGGTAATGAGCAGTTCTTC.